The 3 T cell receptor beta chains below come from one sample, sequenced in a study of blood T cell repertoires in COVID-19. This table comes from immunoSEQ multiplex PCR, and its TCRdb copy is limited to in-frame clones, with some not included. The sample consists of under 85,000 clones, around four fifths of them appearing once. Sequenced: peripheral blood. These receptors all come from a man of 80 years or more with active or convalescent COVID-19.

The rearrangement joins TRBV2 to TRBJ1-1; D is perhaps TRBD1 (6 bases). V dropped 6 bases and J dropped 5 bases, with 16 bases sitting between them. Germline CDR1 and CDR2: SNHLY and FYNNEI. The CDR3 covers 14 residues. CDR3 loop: CASRPRGGGTEAFF. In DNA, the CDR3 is TGTGCCAGCAGGCCAAGGGGGGGCGGAACTGAAGCTTTCTTT.

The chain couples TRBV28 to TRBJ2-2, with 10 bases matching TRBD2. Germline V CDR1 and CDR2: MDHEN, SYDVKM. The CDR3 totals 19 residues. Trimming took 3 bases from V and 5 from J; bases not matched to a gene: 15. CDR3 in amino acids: CASSFPRASGRGYTGELFF. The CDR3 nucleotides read TGTGCCAGCAGTTTCCCTCGGGCTAGCGGGAGAGGTTATACCGGGGAGCTGTTTTTT.

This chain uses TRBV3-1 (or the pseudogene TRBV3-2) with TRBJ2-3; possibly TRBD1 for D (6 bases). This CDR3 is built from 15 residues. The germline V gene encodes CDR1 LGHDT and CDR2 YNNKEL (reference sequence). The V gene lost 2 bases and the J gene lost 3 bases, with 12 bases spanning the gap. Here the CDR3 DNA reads TGTGCCAGCAGCCAAATGGGGGCGGGTACAGATACGCAGTATTTT. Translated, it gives CASSQMGAGTDTQYF.